The T cell receptor beta chain described here comes from a study of T cell repertoires in cytomegalovirus infection. Overall study context: Recently identified HLA-C-restricted and well-studied HLA-B-restricted CMV epitopes were used. Public TCR beta signatures were indicative of both CMV infection and a matching HLA type.

Study-wide findings and caveats: CMV carriers with the relevant HLA were identified by cumulative public TCR beta family frequency.

This clonotype was recorded once. Antigen unknown. A far larger clone is one nucleotide away, so this likely arose from a read error. The CDR3 does not close with the conserved phenylalanine or tryptophan, likely indicating a read error. The CDR3 loop spans 13 amino acids. Trimming cost V 1 base and J 4 bases, with 7 bases left between them. Germline V gene data show CDR1 as SGHTA and CDR2 as FQGNSA. TCRdb recomputed calls from the reads with MiXCR, one row per CDR3 protein. The sample has approximately 990,000 distinct CDR3 sequences, roughly a third seen once; the top ten hold under 15%. Source: cultured CD8+ T cells from PBMCs, taken from culture after CMV antigen stimulation. The clonotype was recovered from a human donor in good health (CMV status not recorded). Some clones in this sample may be carry-over from other donors' samples. V and J are TRBV7-2 and TRBJ1-2; D unresolved. The CDR3 bases are TGTGCCAGCAGCTTAGGCGGTGGCTATGGCTACACCCTC. Residues: CASSLGGGYGYTL.